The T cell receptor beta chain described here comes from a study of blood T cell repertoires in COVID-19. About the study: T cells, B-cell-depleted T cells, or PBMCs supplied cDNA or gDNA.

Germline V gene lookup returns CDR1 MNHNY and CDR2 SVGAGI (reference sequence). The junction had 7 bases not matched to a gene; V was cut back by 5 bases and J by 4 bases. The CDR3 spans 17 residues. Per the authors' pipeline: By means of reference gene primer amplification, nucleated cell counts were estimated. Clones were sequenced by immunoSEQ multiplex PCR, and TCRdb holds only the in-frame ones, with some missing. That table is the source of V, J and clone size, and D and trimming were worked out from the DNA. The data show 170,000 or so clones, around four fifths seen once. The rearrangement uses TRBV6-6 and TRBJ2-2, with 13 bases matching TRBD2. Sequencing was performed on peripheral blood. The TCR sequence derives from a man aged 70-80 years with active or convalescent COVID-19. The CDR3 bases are TGTGCCAGCAGTCTCCGACTAGCGGGAGGACTCACCGGGGAGCTGTTTTTT. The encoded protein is CASSLRLAGGLTGELFF.